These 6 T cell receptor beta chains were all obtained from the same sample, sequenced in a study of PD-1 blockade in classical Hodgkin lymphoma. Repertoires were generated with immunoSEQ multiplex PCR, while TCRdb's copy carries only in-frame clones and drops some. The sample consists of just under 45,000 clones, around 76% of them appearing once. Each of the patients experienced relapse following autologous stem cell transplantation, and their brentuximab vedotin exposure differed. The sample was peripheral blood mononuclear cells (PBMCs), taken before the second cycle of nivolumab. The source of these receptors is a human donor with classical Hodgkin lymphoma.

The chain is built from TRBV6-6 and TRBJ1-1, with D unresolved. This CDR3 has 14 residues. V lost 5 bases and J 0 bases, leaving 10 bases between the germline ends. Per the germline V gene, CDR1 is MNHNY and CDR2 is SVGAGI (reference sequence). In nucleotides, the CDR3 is TGTGCCAGCAGTAAAGAGGGAATGAACACTGAAGCTTTCTTT. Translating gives CASSKEGMNTEAFF.

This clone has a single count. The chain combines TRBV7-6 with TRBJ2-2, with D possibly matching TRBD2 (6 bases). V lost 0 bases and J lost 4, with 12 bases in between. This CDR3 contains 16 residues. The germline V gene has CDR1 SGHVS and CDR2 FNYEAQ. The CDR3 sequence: CASSLALSGSTGELFF. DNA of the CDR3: TGTGCCAGCAGCTTAGCCCTGTCCGGGAGCACCGGGGAGCTGTTTTTT.

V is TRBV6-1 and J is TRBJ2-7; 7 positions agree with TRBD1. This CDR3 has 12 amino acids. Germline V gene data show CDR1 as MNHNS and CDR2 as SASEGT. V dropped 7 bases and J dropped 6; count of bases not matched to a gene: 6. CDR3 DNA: TGTGCCAGCATTCGGACAGGAGGCGAGCAGTACTTC. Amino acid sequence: CASIRTGGEQYF.

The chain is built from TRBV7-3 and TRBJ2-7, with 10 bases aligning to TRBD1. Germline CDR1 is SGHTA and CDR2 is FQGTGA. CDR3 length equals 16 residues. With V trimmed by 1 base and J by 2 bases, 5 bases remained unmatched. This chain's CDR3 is CASSLNSGTGAYEQYF. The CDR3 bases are TGTGCCAGCAGCTTAAACTCCGGGACAGGGGCCTACGAGCAGTACTTC.

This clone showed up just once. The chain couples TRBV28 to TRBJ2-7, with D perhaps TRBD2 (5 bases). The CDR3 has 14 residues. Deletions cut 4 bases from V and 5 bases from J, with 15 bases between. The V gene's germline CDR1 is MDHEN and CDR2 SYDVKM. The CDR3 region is CASSSSGGAHEQYF. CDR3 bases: TGTGCCAGCAGTTCCTCCGGAGGCGCCCACGAGCAGTACTTC.

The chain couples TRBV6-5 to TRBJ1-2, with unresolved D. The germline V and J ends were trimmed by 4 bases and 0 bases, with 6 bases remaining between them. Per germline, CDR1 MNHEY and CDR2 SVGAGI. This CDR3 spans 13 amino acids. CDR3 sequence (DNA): TGTGCCAGCAGTTGGAATTCTAACTATGGCTACACCTTC. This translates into CASSWNSNYGYTF.